These 20 T cell receptor beta chains share one sample of origin, sequenced in a study of lymphopenia after photon versus proton radiotherapy. The data were produced by immunoSEQ multiplex PCR, yet TCRdb's version contains in-frame clones alone and is incomplete. Here the sample spans about 61,000 clones, around 88% being singletons. The input for sequencing was peripheral blood, taken from a patient treated with photon-based radiotherapy. The receptors derive from a middle-aged man with gastric cancer.

This sequence joins TRBV19 and TRBJ1-5; no firm D call. Trimming took off 1 base at V and 0 bases at J, with 7 bases between the two ends. CDR1 is LNHDA and CDR2 is SQIVND in the germline V gene (reference sequence). The CDR3 has 15 amino acids. The CDR3 protein is CASSIGGYSNQPQHF. The CDR3 DNA is TGTGCCAGTAGTATAGGCGGTTATAGCAATCAGCCCCAGCATTTT.

The chain has TRBV9 and TRBJ1-2; 10 positions match TRBD1. V lost 3 bases and J lost 3; bases outside the gene matches: 5. Germline V CDR1 and CDR2: SGDLS, YYNGEE. The CDR3 contains 15 residues. The CDR3 nucleotides are TGTGCCAGCAGCGCTACCGGGACAGGGGACTATGGCTACACCTTC. Encoded protein: CASSATGTGDYGYTF.

The CDR3, as DNA: TGTGCCAGCAGCTTCTCTTCGGACAGCGCCCGTAATGAAGTCAATGAAAAACTGTTTTTT. Translation: CASSFSSDSARNEVNEKLFF. The rearrangement joins TRBV7-3 to TRBJ1-4; perhaps TRBD1 as D (6 bases). The germline V gene encodes CDR1 SGHTA and CDR2 FQGTGA. The CDR3 length is 20 residues. V dropped 3 bases and J dropped 5 bases, with 28 bases sitting between them.

The rearrangement links TRBV5-6 to TRBJ2-7; D is undetermined. The CDR3 loop spans 14 amino acids. Germline lookup yields CDR1 SGHDT and CDR2 YYEEEE. Trimming cost V 0 bases and J 3 bases, with 10 bases left between them. The CDR3: CASSLGTPRYEQYF. In nucleotides, the CDR3 is TGTGCCAGCAGCTTGGGAACACCACGCTACGAGCAGTACTTC. Together with reference TRBV5-6 and TRBJ2-7, the CDR3 gives the full variable domain: DAGVTQSPTHLIKTRGQQVTLRCSPKSGHDTVSWYQQALGQGPQFIFQYYEEEERQRGNFPDRFSGHQFPNYSSELNVNALLLGDSALYLCASSLGTPRYEQYFGPGTRLTVT.

The chain uses TRBV7-2 and TRBJ1-5, with no clear D. V lost 5 bases, J lost 3 bases, and 11 bases lay in between. Germline CDR1 and CDR2: SGHTA and FQGNSA. The length of the CDR3 is 14 residues. CDR3 bases: TGTGCCAGCAGCCTCGGGAGGGTCAATCAGCCCCAGCATTTT. Its protein product is CASSLGRVNQPQHF.

This chain connects TRBV19 to TRBJ1-5, with D possibly being TRBD1 (6 bases). Germline V gives CDR1 LNHDA, CDR2 SQIVND (reference sequence). Trimming left V 6 bases short and J 1 base short, with 13 bases between. CDR3 length: 15 amino acids. CDR3 loop: CASRQTGYSNQPQHF. The CDR3 nucleotides read TGTGCCAGTAGGCAAACAGGGTACAGCAATCAGCCCCAGCATTTT.

The chain couples TRBV4-3 to TRBJ1-6; no reliable D call. This CDR3 contains 18 residues. Per germline, CDR1 LGHNA and CDR2 YSLEER. V gave up 1 base and J gave up 0 bases, with 13 bases separating them. In nucleotides, the CDR3 is TGCGCCAGCAGCCAAGCTCGGACCGGAAGCTCCTATAATTCACCCCTCCACTTT. Protein sequence: CASSQARTGSSYNSPLHF.

The chain couples TRBV30 to TRBJ2-2; D is unclear. Germline CDR1 GTSNPN, CDR2 SVGIG (reference sequence). The CDR3 extends over 13 amino acids. V lost 2 bases, J lost 5 bases, and 9 bases lay in between. This chain's CDR3 is CAWSLSETGELFF. As DNA, the CDR3 is TGTGCCTGGAGTTTATCGGAAACCGGGGAGCTGTTTTTT.

This clone appeared once. Other DNA sequences in this sample translate to the same CDR3. This chain connects TRBV30 to TRBJ1-1; D remains unclear. Per the germline V gene, CDR1 is GTSNPN and CDR2 is SVGIG (reference sequence). The CDR3 runs 11 residues. The V and J ends lost 2 bases and 7 bases respectively, with 8 bases between them. The CDR3 loop reads CAWSPTREAFF. The CDR3 region has the DNA TGTGCCTGGAGTCCGACACGTGAAGCTTTCTTT.

The rearrangement joins TRBV4-2 to TRBJ2-1; 11 bases agree with TRBD1. Trimming removed 4 bases from V and 8 bases from J; junction bases left unmatched: 7. This CDR3 spans 15 amino acids. Germline CDR1 reads LGHNA; CDR2 reads YNFKEQ. CDR3 DNA sequence: TGTGCCAGCAGCCCCGGGACAGGGGGAGGCGATGAGCAGTTCTTC. Translated, it gives CASSPGTGGGDEQFF.

The chain has TRBV10-3 and TRBJ2-5; no definite D call. The germline gives CDR1 ENHRY, CDR2 SYGVKD. The CDR3 has 12 residues. With 2 bases removed from V and 5 bases from J, the gap between germline ends came to 6 bases. The CDR3 DNA follows: TGTGCCATCAGTGAGCTTCGTGAGACCCAGTACTTC. This sequence encodes CAISELRETQYF.

The sample holds one count of this clone. The chain carries TRBV4-2 and TRBJ2-5; TRBD2 aligns across 8 bases. The CDR3 covers 17 residues. Germline values: CDR1 LGHNA, CDR2 YNFKEQ. V dropped 4 bases and J dropped 4; count of bases not matched to a gene: 14. Here the CDR3 DNA reads TGTGCCAGCAGCCCGAGGGGCGAGCGGGGGTTGTTAGAGACCCAGTACTTC. Protein: CASSPRGERGLLETQYF.

V is TRBV18 and J is TRBJ2-1; 14 positions agree with TRBD2. Germline values: CDR1 KGHSH, CDR2 LQKENI. The V segment lost 0 bases and the J segment 9 bases; nucleotides outside the gene matches: 1. The CDR3 has 15 amino acids. This chain's CDR3 is CASSPPGLAGAEQFF. Here the CDR3 DNA reads TGTGCCAGCTCACCACCGGGACTAGCGGGGGCTGAGCAGTTCTTC.

This rearrangement joins TRBV25-1 to TRBJ1-5, with 11 bases aligning to TRBD1. The CDR3 runs 12 residues. V was pared by 8 bases and J by 15 bases, with 9 bases of the junction left unmatched. Germline V gene sequence: CDR1 MGHDK, CDR2 SYGVNS. CDR3 DNA: TGTGCCAGCGAATCCGGGACAGGGGGAAGGCATTTT. Amino acids: CASESGTGGRHF.

V and J are TRBV9 and TRBJ2-5, with a possible D match to TRBD1 (6 bases). Germline V gene lookup returns CDR1 SGDLS and CDR2 YYNGEE. CDR3 size: 14 residues. V shed 2 bases and J shed 5 bases, with 13 bases lying between them. CDR3 sequence (DNA): TGTGCCAGCAGCGTTGCACAGGGATGGGAGACCCAGTACTTC. Encoded protein: CASSVAQGWETQYF.

This chain joins TRBV7-9 and TRBJ2-6; a possible D gene is TRBD2 (6 bases). The CDR3 consists of 15 residues. The V end lost 4 bases, the J end lost 3 bases, and 10 bases lay between the germline ends. Germline CDR1 and CDR2: SEHNR and FQNEAQ (reference sequence). CDR3 DNA sequence: TGTGCCAGCAGCTCGCAGGGAGGTGGGGCCAACGTCCTGACTTTC. This sequence encodes CASSSQGGGANVLTF.

The V gene is TRBV28, the J gene TRBJ2-7; TRBD2 agrees at 13 bases. Germline V gene sequence: CDR1 MDHEN, CDR2 SYDVKM. Trimming at V came to 5 bases and at J to 4 bases, leaving 8 bases not matched to a gene. The CDR3 covers 16 residues. CDR3 DNA sequence: TGTGCCAGCAGTGCCCAGACTAGCGGGGGGTTTTACGAGCAGTACTTC. It yields the protein CASSAQTSGGFYEQYF.

The chain uses TRBV19 and TRBJ2-7; D is unclear. The CDR3 spans 14 residues. Trimming shortened V by 10 bases and J by 4 bases, and 20 bases separated the two germline ends. CDR1 and CDR2 from the germline V gene are LNHDA and SQIVND (reference sequence). The CDR3 protein is CATRFRHTGYEQYF. CDR3 DNA sequence: TGTGCCACCAGATTCCGGCACACCGGGTACGAGCAGTACTTC.

V is TRBV10-2 and J is TRBJ2-1; 8 bases are a match to TRBD1. Per germline, CDR1 WSHSY and CDR2 SAAADI. With 9 bases clipped from V and 7 bases from J, the junction kept 11 bases outside the gene matches. CDR3 size: 14 residues. The DNA of the CDR3 is TGCGCCAGTAAGACCGCAGGGGGCCAGAATGAGCAGTTCTTC. Translating gives CASKTAGGQNEQFF.

This clone was seen more than once but under ten times. This chain joins TRBV4-1 and TRBJ1-1; D unclear. The CDR3 sequence is 16 residues long. The ends were cut back, 1 base at V and 1 base at J, with 13 bases in the middle. The germline gives CDR1 MGHRA, CDR2 YSYEKL. CDR3 loop: CASSQVGSGKNTEAFF. DNA for the CDR3: TGCGCCAGCAGCCAAGTGGGGTCGGGGAAGAACACTGAAGCTTTCTTT.